Included here is one T cell receptor beta chain sequence, with context. This sample was included in a study of T cells in Graves' hyperthyroidism and ophthalmopathy. The CDR3 length is 14 residues. V was pared by 5 bases and J by 3 bases, with 14 bases between. Looked up from germline, CDR1 is MNHEY and CDR2 is SVGEGT. Template material for amplifying TCR beta CDR3 regions consisted of RNA transcripts. A first-round RT-PCR of the TCR CDR3 used the HTBI primer set. TCRdb recomputed calls from the multiplex PCR reads with MiXCR, one row per CDR3 protein. The sample holds about 480,000 distinct CDR3 sequences; 13% to 15% are singletons and the top ten take less than 20%.

This chain uses TRBV6-2 or TRBV6-3 with TRBJ2-7; TRBD2 might be the D (6 bases). The source is a woman between 18 and 29 years old with Graves' hyperthyroidism. Sequencing used blood. The CDR3 protein is CASSDGADYYEQYF. CDR3 coding DNA: TGTGCCAGCAGTGACGGCGCGGACTACTACGAGCAGTACTTC.